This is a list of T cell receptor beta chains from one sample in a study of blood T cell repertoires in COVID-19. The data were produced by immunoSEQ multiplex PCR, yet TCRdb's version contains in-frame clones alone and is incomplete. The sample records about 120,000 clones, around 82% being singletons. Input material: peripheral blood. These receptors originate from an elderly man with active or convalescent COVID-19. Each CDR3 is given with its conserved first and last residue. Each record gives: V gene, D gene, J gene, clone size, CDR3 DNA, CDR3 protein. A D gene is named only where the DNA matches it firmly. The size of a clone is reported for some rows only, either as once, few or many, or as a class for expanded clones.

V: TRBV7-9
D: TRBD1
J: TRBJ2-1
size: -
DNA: TGTGCCAGCAGCACCCGGACAGGCTACAATGAGCAGTTCTTC
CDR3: CASSTRTGYNEQFF

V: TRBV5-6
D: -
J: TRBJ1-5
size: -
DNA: TGTGCCAGCAGCTTGGGTCCAAGCGGCAATCAGCCCCAGCATTTT
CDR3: CASSLGPSGNQPQHF

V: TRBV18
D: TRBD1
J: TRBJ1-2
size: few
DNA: TGTGCCAGCTCACCCCCTGGACAGGGGGTAGGGTATGGCTACACCTTC
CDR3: CASSPPGQGVGYGYTF

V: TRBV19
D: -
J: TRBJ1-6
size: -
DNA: TGTGCCAGTAGTCCGGACCCCCCAGGGTATTCACCCCTCCACTTT
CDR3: CASSPDPPGYSPLHF

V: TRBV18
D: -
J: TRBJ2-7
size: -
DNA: TGTGCCAGCTCACCACCAGGGGGAATGAGGGAGCAGTACTTC
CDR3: CASSPPGGMREQYF

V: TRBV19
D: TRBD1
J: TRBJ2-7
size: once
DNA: TGTGCCAGTAGTAATTTTCTCGGACAGGGGGCTTACGAGCAGTACTTC
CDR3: CASSNFLGQGAYEQYF

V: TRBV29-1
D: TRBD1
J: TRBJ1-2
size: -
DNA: TGCAGCGTTTGGACAGGGGAGGGAGGCTACACCTTC
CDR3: CSVWTGEGGYTF

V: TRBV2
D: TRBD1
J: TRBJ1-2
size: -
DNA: TGTGCCAGCAGGGACAGGGGCGAGGCAAGGGGCTACACCTTC
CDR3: CASRDRGEARGYTF

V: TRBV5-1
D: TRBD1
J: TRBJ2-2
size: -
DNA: TGCGCCAGCAGCTTCGGGACAGGGTCCGCCGGGGAGCTGTTTTTT
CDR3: CASSFGTGSAGELFF

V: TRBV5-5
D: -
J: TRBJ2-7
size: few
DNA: TGTGCCAGCAGCTTGGGACAGCGATACTACGAGCAGTACTTC
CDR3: CASSLGQRYYEQYF

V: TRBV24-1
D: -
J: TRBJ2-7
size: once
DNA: TGTGCCACCAGTGATCCCGGACAAGTCGAGCAGTACTTC
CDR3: CATSDPGQVEQYF

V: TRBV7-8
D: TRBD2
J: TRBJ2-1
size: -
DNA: TGTGCCAGCAGCGGCTTTGGGGGGGGAAACAATGAGCAGTTCTTC
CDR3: CASSGFGGGNNEQFF

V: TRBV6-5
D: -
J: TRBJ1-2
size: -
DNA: TGTGCCAGCAGTTACGAACGGGCAGGACAAAACTATGGCTACACCTTC
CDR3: CASSYERAGQNYGYTF

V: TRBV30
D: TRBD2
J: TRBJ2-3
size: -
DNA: TGTGCCTGGAGTGGGCTAGCGGGGAGCACAGATACGCAGTATTTT
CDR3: CAWSGLAGSTDTQYF

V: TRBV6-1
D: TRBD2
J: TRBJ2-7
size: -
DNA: TGTGCCAGCAGTGTCCGTGGTAGCGGGGGTTCCTACGAGCAGTACTTC
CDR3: CASSVRGSGGSYEQYF

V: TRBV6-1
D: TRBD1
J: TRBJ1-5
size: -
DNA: TGTGCCAGCAGTGATTCGACAGGGGGATCAGGCAATCAGCCCCAGCATTTT
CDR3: CASSDSTGGSGNQPQHF

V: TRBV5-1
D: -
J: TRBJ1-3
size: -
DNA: TGCGCCAGCAGCCCTGACGGAGACTCTGGAAACACCATATATTTT
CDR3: CASSPDGDSGNTIYF

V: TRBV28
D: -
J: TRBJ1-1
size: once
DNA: TGTGCCAGCAGTCGTTCCGTGTACACTGAAGCTTTCTTT
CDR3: CASSRSVYTEAFF

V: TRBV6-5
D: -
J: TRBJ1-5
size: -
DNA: TGTGCCACAGGGCCACACTCAGCAAATCAGCCCCAGCATTTT
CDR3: CATGPHSANQPQHF

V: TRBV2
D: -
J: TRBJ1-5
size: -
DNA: TGTGCCAGCAGTGCAAATAGCAATCAGCCCCAGCATTTT
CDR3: CASSANSNQPQHF

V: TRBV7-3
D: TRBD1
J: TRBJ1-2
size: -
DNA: TGTGCCAGCAGCTCGGCAGGGGGCGCAGAGGGCTACACCTTC
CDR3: CASSSAGGAEGYTF

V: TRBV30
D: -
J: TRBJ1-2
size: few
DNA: TGTGCCTGGAGTGTACGGGGGGCTGGCTACACCTTC
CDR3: CAWSVRGAGYTF

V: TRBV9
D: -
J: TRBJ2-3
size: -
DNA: TGTGCCAGCAGCGAGGGGGCAGATACGCAGTATTTT
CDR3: CASSEGADTQYF

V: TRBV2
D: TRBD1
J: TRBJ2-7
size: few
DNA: TGTGCCAGCAGCCAAACGGGACAGGGGATTTACGAGCAGTACTTC
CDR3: CASSQTGQGIYEQYF

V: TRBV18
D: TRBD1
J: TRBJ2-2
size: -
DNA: TGTGCCAGCTCACCGGCGAACAGGGGAAATTCCGGGGAGCTGTTTTTT
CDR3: CASSPANRGNSGELFF

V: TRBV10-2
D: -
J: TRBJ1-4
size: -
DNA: TGCGCCAGCAGTGATTCAACAACTAATGAAAAACTGTTTTTT
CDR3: CASSDSTTNEKLFF

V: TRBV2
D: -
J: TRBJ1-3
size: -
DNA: TGTGCCAGCAGTCCTGAGTTTGGAAACACCATATATTTT
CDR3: CASSPEFGNTIYF

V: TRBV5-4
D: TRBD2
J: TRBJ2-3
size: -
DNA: TGTGCCAGCAGCGGGGGGACTAGCGGGGGAGATACGCAGTATTTT
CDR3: CASSGGTSGGDTQYF

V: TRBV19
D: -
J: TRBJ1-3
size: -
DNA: TGTGCCAGTCAATTGCAGTCAGTAGGAAACACCATATATTTT
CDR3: CASQLQSVGNTIYF

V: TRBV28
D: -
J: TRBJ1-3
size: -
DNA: TGTGCCAGCACCTCGGGACACCTCTCTGGAAACACCATATATTTT
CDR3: CASTSGHLSGNTIYF

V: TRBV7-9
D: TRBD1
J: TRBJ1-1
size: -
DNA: TGTGCCAGCAGACAGGGGCCGAGGACTGAAGCTTTCTTT
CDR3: CASRQGPRTEAFF

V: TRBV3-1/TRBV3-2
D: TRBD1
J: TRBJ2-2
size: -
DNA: TGTGCCAGCAGGGAACAGGGGATTGGCACCGGGGAGCTGTTTTTT
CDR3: CASREQGIGTGELFF

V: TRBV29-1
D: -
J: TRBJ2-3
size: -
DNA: TGCAGCGTCCTTCCTTCAGGGGCAGCTGCTACAGATACGCAGTATTTT
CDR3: CSVLPSGAAATDTQYF

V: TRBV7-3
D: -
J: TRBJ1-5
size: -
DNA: TGTGCCAGCAGCGACAGGCCCTTTGGGCCCCAGCATTTT
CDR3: CASSDRPFGPQHF

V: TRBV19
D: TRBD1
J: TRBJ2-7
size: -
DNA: TGTGCCAGTAGTGCCCGGGACAGGCTAAATGGCGAGCAGTACTTC
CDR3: CASSARDRLNGEQYF

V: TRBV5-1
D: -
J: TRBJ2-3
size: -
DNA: TGCGCCAGCAGCTTTACACAGGAAGCAACAGATACGCAGTATTTT
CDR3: CASSFTQEATDTQYF

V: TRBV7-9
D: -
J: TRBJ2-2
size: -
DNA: TGTGCCAGCAGCTTCCTGACAGCCGGAATGTCCGGGGAGCTGTTTTTT
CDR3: CASSFLTAGMSGELFF

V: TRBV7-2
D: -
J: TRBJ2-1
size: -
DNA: TGTGCCAGCAGCCTGTTCTACAATGAGCAGTTCTTC
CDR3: CASSLFYNEQFF

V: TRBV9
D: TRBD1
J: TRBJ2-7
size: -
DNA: TGTGCCAGCAGCATCGGGACAGGGGATTACGAGCAGTACTTC
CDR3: CASSIGTGDYEQYF

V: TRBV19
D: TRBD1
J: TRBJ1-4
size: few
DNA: TGTGCCAGTAGTTTCCGGGACAGGGGGCGCGAATTGTTTTTT
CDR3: CASSFRDRGRELFF

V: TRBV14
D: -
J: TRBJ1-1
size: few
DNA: TGTGCCAGCAGCGAAGTCCGGGGGTGGAACACTGAAGCTTTCTTT
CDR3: CASSEVRGWNTEAFF

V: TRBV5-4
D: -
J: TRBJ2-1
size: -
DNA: TGTGCCAGCAGCTTGGCCGGGGGGCCTGGGAATGAGCAGTTCTTC
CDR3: CASSLAGGPGNEQFF

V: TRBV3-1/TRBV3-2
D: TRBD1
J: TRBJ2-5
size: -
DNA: TGTGCCAGCAGCCAAGAAGAGACAGGGTGGGGCCAAGAGACCCAGTACTTC
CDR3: CASSQEETGWGQETQYF